The entry below gives a single T cell receptor beta chain sequence along with its context. This entry comes from a study of shared clonotypes between healthy human individuals. The CDR3 length is 16 residues. Germline lookup yields CDR1 KGHSH and CDR2 LQKENI. V was pared by 0 bases and J by 0 bases, with 4 bases of the junction left unmatched. Sequencing used immunoSEQ multiplex PCR; TCRdb keeps in-frame clones, though not all of them. The sample shows about 2,500,000 clones, over 85% of them seen only once. The sequencing sample was made of naive CD4+ T cells sorted from blood. Subset defined: CD45RA+ positively selected. This TCR was recovered from a man between 18 and 29 years old in good health. This chain links TRBV18 with TRBJ2-7, with 8 bases lining up with TRBD2. CDR3 bases: TGTGCCAGCTCACCACCGGGACTAGGAGTCTCCTACGAGCAGTACTTC. This sequence encodes CASSPPGLGVSYEQYF.